This T cell receptor beta chain was found in a study of cytomegalovirus exposure and HLA in healthy donors. Notes on the study in general: In vitro assays verified that three CMV-associated chains recognized CMV antigens specifically.

As regards this clone: Its antigen is as yet unknown.

Germline-derived CDR1 and CDR2 are LNHDA and SQIVND (reference sequence). The CDR3 has 17 residues. V lost 0 bases to trimming and J lost 5 bases, with 19 bases between them. PCR involved 60 Vbeta and 13 Jbeta primers. Method: immunoSEQ multiplex PCR; TCRdb's copy keeps in-frame clones and lacks some. The sample lists approximately 140,000 clones, over 70% occurring once. The sample taken for sequencing was PBMCs. This receptor was identified in a male donor in good health and CMV-seronegative. The rearrangement uses TRBV19 and TRBJ1-2, with D unclear. The CDR3 region is CASSIDQIGAAKYGYTF. DNA of the CDR3: TGTGCCAGTAGTATAGATCAAATCGGCGCGGCGAAATATGGCTACACCTTC.